This T cell receptor beta chain was profiled in a study of T cell repertoires in cytomegalovirus infection. This clonotype was seen only a few times. What it binds is unknown. Trimming shortened V by 3 bases and J by 5 bases, and 13 bases separated the two germline ends. The germline V gene encodes CDR1 LNHDA and CDR2 SQIVND (reference sequence). The CDR3 runs to 15 residues. TCRdb re-called the reads through MiXCR, storing one row per CDR3 protein. The sample has hundreds of thousands of distinct CDR3 sequences, 30% to 40% seen once. The input for sequencing was cultured CD8+ T cells from PBMCs, taken from culture after CMV antigen stimulation. The V gene is TRBV19, the J gene TRBJ2-2; maybe TRBD2 (5 bases). This clonotype originated in a human donor in good health (CMV status not recorded). Some clones in this sample may be carry-over from other donors' samples. The DNA for the CDR3 is TGTGCCAGTAGTATCTCGGCAGGAGGAACCGGGGAGCTGTTTTTT. Translation gives CASSISAGGTGELFF.